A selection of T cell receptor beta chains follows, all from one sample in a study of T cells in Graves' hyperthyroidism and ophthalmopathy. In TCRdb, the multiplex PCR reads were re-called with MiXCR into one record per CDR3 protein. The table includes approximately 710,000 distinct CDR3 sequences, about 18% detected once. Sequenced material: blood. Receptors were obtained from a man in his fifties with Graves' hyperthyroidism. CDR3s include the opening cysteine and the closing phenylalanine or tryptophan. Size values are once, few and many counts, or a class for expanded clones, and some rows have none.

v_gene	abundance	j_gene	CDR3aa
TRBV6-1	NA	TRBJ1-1	CASSPRDRVMNTEAFF
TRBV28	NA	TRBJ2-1	CASSLTSGRAALF
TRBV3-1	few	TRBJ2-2	CASSQDSQAVAGELFF
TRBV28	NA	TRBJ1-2	CASIAGGALYGYTF
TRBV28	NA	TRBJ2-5	CASAEGLAGLQETQYF
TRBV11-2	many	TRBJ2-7	CASSLVPGYEQYF
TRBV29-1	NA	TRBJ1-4	CSVVDGTDNEKLFF
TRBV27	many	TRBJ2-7	CASSFSQGAYEQYF
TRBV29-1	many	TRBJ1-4	CSAPGQGDEKLFF
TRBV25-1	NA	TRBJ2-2	CASTQDPGTGYTGELFF
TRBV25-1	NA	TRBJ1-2	CASSEDGIRGYTF
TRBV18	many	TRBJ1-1	CASSNTGNTEAFF
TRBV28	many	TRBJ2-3	CASSSDSTDTQYF
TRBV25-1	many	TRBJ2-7	CASASQGPYEQYF
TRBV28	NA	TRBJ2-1	CASSEMTSGNEQFF
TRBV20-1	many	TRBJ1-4	CSARDQGQGDEKLFF
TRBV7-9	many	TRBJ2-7	CASSGSQRHSYEQYF
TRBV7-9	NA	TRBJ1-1	CASSPQMGLNTEAFF
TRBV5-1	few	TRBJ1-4	CASSLGRTTNEKLFF
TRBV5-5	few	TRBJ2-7	CASRPTGIDEQYF
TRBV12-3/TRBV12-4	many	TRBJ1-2	CASSRSSGGADYGYTF
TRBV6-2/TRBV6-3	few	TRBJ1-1	CAGRTGPTEAFF
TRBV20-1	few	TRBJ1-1	CSATLGGGNTEAFF
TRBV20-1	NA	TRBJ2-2	CSVQLDRKPTGELFF
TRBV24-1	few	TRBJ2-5	CATSDPGRGETQYF
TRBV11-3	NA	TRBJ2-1	CASREVPGQGAYNEQFF
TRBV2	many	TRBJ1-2	CASKGRLSAGYTF
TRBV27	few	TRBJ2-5	CASSLSGTGGWETQYF
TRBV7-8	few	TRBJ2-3	CASSPPVLDTQYF
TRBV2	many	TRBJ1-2	CASRETTVAIYGYTF
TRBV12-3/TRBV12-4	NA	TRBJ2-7	CSSSLRKYEQYF
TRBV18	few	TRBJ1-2	CASSAYGTGSDYGYTF
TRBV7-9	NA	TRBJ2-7	CASSTSSGRGEQYF
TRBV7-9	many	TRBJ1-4	CASSFKATNEKLFF
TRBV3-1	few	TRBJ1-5	CASSQGIGSVLMQPQHF